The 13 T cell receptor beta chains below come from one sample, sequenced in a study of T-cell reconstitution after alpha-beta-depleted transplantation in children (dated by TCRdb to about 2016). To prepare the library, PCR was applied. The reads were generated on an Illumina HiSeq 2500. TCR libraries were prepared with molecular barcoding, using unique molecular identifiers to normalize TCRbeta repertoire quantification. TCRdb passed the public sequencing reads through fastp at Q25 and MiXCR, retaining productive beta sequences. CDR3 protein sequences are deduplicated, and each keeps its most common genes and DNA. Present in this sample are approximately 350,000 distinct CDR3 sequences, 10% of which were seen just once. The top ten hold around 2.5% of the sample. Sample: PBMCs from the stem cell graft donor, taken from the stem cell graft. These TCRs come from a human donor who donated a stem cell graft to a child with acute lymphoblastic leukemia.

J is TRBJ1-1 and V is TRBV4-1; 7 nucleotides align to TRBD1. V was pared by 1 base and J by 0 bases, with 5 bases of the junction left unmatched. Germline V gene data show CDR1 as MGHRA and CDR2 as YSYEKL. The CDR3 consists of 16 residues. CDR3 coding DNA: TGCGCCAGCAGCCAAGGAGGGGGACAGTTGAACACTGAAGCTTTCTTT. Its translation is CASSQGGGQLNTEAFF.

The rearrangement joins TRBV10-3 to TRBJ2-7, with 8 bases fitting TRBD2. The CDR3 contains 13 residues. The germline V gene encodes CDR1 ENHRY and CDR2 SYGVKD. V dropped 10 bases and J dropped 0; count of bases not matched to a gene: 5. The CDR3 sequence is CATSGGFSYEQYF. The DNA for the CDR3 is TGTGCCACCAGCGGGGGCTTCTCCTACGAGCAGTACTTC.

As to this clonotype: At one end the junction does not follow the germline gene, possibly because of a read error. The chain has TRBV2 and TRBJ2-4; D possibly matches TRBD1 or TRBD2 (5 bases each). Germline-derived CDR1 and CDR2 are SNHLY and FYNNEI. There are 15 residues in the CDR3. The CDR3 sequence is CASSAPGPTLNSQYF. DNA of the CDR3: TGTGCCAGCAGTGCCCCGGGACCCACTCTAAACAGTCAGTACTTC.

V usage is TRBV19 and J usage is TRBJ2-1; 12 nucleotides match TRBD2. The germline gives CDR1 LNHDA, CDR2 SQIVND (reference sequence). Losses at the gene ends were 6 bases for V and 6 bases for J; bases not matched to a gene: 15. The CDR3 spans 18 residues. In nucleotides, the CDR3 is TGTGCCAGTAGAGGACTAGCGGGAAGGTCGAGTAAACTCAATGAGCAGTTCTTC. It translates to CASRGLAGRSSKLNEQFF.

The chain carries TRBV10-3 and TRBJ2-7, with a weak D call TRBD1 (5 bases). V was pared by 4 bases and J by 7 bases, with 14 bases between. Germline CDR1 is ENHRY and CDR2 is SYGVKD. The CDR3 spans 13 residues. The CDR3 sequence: CAISGQGSLEQYF. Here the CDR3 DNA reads TGTGCCATCAGTGGGCAGGGCAGCCTTGAGCAGTACTTC.

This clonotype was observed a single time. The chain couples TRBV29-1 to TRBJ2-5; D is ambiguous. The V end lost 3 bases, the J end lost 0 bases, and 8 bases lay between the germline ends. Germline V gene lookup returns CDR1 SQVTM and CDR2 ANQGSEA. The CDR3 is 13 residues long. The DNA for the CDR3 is TGCAGCGTTGACGCAGATTACCAAGAGACCCAGTACTTC. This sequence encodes CSVDADYQETQYF.

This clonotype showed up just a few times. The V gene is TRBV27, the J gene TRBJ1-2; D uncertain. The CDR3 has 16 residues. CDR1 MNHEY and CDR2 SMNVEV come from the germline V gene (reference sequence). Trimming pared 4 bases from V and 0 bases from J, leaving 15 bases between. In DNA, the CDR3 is TGTGCCAGCAGTTCCCACATCTCCGACCCTAACTATGGCTACACCTTC. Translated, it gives CASSSHISDPNYGYTF.

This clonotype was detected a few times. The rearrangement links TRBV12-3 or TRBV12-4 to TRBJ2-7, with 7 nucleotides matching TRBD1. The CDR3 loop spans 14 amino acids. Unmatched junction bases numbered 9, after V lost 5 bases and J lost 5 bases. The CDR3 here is CASSRQGLINEQYF. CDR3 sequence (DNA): TGTGCCAGCAGTCGACAGGGTCTGATAAACGAGCAGTACTTC.

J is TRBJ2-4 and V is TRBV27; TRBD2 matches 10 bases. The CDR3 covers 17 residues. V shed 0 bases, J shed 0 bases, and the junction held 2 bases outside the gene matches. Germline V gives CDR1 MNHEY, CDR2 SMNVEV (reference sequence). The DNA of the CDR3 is TGTGCCAGCAGTTTATCGCCTAGCGGGGGAGCCAAAAACATTCAGTACTTC. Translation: CASSLSPSGGAKNIQYF.

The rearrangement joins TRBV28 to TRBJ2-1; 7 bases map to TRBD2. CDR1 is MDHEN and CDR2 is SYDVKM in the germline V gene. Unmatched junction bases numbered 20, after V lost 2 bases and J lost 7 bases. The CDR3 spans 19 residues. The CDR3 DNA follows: TGTGCCAGCAGTTTAGGGGCCTGGACTAGACCTCTGGGGGTGAATGAGCAGTTCTTC. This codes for CASSLGAWTRPLGVNEQFF.

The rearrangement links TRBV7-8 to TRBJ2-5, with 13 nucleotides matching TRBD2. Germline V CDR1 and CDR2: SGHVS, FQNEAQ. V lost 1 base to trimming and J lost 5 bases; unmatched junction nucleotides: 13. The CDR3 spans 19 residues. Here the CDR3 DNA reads TGTGCCAGCAGCTTAGTACCGGGACTAGCGGGGTGGAGGAAGGAGACCCAGTACTTC. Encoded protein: CASSLVPGLAGWRKETQYF.

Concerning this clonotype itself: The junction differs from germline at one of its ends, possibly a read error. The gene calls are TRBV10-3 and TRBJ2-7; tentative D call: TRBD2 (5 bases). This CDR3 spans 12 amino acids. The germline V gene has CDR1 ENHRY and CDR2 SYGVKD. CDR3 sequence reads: CAISDGVHEQCF. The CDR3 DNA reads TGTGCCATCAGTGACGGGGTCCACGAGCAGTGCTTC.

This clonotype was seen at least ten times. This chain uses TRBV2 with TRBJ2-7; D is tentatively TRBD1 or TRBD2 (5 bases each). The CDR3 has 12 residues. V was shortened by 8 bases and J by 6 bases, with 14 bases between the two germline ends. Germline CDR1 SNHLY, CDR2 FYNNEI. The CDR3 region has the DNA TGTGCCAGCTTGGGGCGCGGAGGCGAGCAGTACTTC. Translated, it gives CASLGRGGEQYF. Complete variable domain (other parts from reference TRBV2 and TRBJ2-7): EPEVTQTPSHQVTQMGQEVILRCVPISNHLYFYWYRQILGQKVEFLVSFYNNEISEKSEIFDDQFSVERPDGSNFTLKIRSTKLEDSAMYFCASLGRGGEQYFGPGTRLTVT.